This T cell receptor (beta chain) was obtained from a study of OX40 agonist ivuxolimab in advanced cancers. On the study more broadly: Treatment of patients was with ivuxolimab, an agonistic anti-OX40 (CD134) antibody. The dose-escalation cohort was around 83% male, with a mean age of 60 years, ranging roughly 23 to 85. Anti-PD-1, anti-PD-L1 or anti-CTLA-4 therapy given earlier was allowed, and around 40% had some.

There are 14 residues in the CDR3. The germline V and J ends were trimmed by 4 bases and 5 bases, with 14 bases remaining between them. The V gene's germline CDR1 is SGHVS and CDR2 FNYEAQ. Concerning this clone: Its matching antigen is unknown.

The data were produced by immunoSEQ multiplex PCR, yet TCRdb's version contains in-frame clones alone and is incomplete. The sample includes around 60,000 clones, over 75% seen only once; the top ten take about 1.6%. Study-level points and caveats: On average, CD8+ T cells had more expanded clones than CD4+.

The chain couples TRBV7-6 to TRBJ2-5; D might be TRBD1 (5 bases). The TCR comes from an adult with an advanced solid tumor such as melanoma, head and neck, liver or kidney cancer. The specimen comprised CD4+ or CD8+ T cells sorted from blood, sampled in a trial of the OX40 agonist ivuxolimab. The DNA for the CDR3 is TGTGCCAGCAGCTCGGCAGGGTTAGGGGAGACCCAGTACTTC. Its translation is CASSSAGLGETQYF.